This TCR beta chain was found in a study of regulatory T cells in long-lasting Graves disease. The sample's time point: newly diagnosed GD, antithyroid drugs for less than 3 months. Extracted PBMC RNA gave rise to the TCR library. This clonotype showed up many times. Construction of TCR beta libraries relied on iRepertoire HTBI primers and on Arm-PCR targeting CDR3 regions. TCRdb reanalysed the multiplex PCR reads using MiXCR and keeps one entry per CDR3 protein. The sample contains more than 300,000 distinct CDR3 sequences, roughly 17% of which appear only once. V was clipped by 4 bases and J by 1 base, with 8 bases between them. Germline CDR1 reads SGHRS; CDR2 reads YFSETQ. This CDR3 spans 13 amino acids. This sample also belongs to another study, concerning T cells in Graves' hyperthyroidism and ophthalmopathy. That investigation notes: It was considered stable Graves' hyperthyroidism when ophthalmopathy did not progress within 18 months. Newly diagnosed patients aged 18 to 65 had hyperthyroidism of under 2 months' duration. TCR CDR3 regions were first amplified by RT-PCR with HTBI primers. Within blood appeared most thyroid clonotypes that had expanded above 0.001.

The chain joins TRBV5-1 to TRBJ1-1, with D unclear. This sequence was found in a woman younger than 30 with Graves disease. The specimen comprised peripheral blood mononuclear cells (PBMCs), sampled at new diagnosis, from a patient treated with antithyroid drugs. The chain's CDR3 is CASSQVSNTEAFF. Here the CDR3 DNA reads TGCGCCAGCAGCCAGGTGTCGAACACTGAAGCTTTCTTT.